This entry lists 16 T cell receptor beta chains sequenced from one sample in a study of T cells after posttransplantation cyclophosphamide. Busulfan-fludarabine conditioning, marrow transplant, and cyclophosphamide on days +3 and +4 were administered. Sequenced by immunoSEQ multiplex PCR; TCRdb stores in-frame clones only, minus some. The repertoire consists of 6,000 to 8,000 clones, none detected only once. The sequenced sample was PBMCs, obtained after an allogeneic stem cell transplant with post-transplant cyclophosphamide. The receptors derive from a male patient between 25 and 39 years old who received an allogeneic stem cell transplant from an unrelated donor, was CMV-positive, and had acute and chronic GVHD. The graft donor may be the source of some T cells.

This clone appeared a few times. CDR3 sequence (DNA): TGTGCCACCAGTGATGCGGGGGACAACCAAGAGACCCAGTACTTC. This encodes CATSDAGDNQETQYF. The J gene is TRBJ2-5, the V gene TRBV24-1, with D perhaps TRBD2 (7 bases). The CDR3 consists of 15 residues. Trimming cost V 3 bases and J 0 bases, with 10 bases left between them. The germline V gene has CDR1 KGHDR and CDR2 SFDVKD.

With regard to this clone: A single base separates this from a much larger clone, so it may be a read error. V and J are TRBV2 and TRBJ2-7; 8 bases are a match to TRBD1. The CDR3 is made up of 14 amino acids. The germline CDR1 and CDR2 sequences are SNHLY and FYNNEI. The trim removed 6 bases at V and 3 bases at J, leaving 7 bases unmatched. The CDR3 is CASRELGQGYEQYF. The CDR3 DNA sequence: TGTGCCAGCAGGGAATTAGGACAGGGCTACGAGCAGTACTTC.

Many counts were recorded for this clone. The J gene is TRBJ2-7, the V gene TRBV5-4; TRBD1 matches 8 bases. The J segment lost 2 bases and the V segment lost 4 bases, leaving 5 bases of the junction unmatched. The CDR3 covers 14 residues. Germline assignment: CDR1 SGHNT and CDR2 YYREEE (reference sequence). The CDR3 is CASSPGQGPYEQYF. The CDR3, as DNA: TGTGCCAGCAGCCCCGGACAGGGTCCCTACGAGCAGTACTTC.

This clone was recorded many times. V and J are TRBV7-9 and TRBJ2-1, with 8 nucleotides matching TRBD1. Germline V lookup: CDR1 SEHNR, CDR2 FQNEAQ (reference sequence). The CDR3 spans 15 residues. Losses at the gene ends were 2 bases for V and 5 bases for J; bases not matched to a gene: 5. This chain's CDR3 is CASSLFGQGHNEQFF. CDR3 DNA sequence: TGTGCCAGCAGCTTATTCGGACAGGGCCACAATGAGCAGTTCTTC.

This clone was recorded many times. The V and J genes are TRBV9 and TRBJ2-2, with 8 bases lining up with TRBD2. CDR3 length: 15 residues. CDR1 SGDLS and CDR2 YYNGEE come from the germline V gene. J was trimmed by 7 bases and V by 0 bases; bases with no gene match: 5. Here the CDR3 reads CASSVGAGGGGELFF. CDR3 sequence (DNA): TGTGCCAGCAGCGTAGGGGCGGGAGGAGGCGGGGAGCTGTTTTTT.

A few counts support this clone. The genes are TRBV14 and TRBJ2-5, with D possibly TRBD1 on 6 matching bases. Judging by the DNA end, TRBJ2-7 fits better; the J call may be wrong. Germline CDR1 and CDR2: SGHDN and FVKESK. This CDR3 is 15 amino acids long. Written as DNA, the CDR3 is TGTGCCAGCAGCCAAGGGACAGTTACTTTCTACGAGCAGTACTTC. Amino acid sequence: CASSQGTVTFYEQYF.

This clone is categorized as medium-sized. This chain joins TRBV11-3 and TRBJ1-3; 7 bases line up with TRBD1. Germline-derived CDR1 and CDR2 are SGHNT and YENEEA. The CDR3 totals 12 residues. The J segment lost 8 bases and the V segment lost 5 bases, leaving 3 bases of the junction unmatched. The CDR3 here is CASSETGYTIYF. In DNA, the CDR3 is TGTGCCAGCAGCGAGACAGGGTACACCATATATTTT. Combining the CDR3 with reference TRBV11-3 and TRBJ1-3 gives the whole variable domain EAGVVQSPRYKIIEKKQPVAFWCNPISGHNTLYWYLQNLGQGPELLIRYENEEAVDDSQLPKDRFSAERLKGVDSTLKIQPAELGDSAVYLCASSETGYTIYFGEGSWLTVV.

In this sample, this clone turned up many times. The chain uses TRBV9 and TRBJ2-3; 10 bases match TRBD2. This CDR3 has 15 residues. Germline V gives CDR1 SGDLS, CDR2 YYNGEE. Losses at the gene ends were 2 bases for V and 6 bases for J; bases not matched to a gene: 6. The CDR3 reads CASSVRTSGLDTQYF. CDR3 DNA: TGTGCCAGCAGCGTGAGGACTAGCGGACTCGATACGCAGTATTTT.

This clone was counted many times. The J gene is TRBJ2-7, the V gene TRBV7-8; unclear D gene. Deletions cut 0 bases from V and 7 bases from J, with 10 bases between. CDR3 length: 13 residues. Germline lookup yields CDR1 SGHVS and CDR2 FQNEAQ. The CDR3 region has the DNA TGTGCCAGCAGCTTAGCCTACCCGGTAGAGCAGTACTTC. Translation gives CASSLAYPVEQYF.

By share, this clone counts as medium-sized (0.01 to 0.1%). The J gene is TRBJ2-1, the V gene TRBV7-2; 7 bases agree with TRBD1. Germline loops: CDR1 SGHTA, CDR2 FQGNSA. V trimming: 1 base; J trimming: 9 bases; junction bases outside the gene matches: 3. There are 13 residues in the CDR3. In nucleotides, the CDR3 is TGTGCCAGCAGCTTAGTATGGGACAGTGAGCAGTTCTTC. Translating it yields CASSLVWDSEQFF.

This clone came up many times. The V and J genes are TRBV5-4 and TRBJ1-1, with D tentatively TRBD1 (6 bases). This CDR3 has 13 amino acids. Germline assignment: CDR1 SGHNT and CDR2 YYREEE (reference sequence). V lost 4 bases and J lost 1, with 8 bases in between. The CDR3 DNA reads as TGTGCCAGCAGCGTGACAGGGAACACTGAAGCTTTCTTT. Residues: CASSVTGNTEAFF.

This clone has at least ten counts. V gene TRBV6-4 combines with J gene TRBJ2-1; D gene ambiguous. V lost 6 bases and J 1 base, leaving 13 bases between the germline ends. In germline, CDR1 is MRHNA, CDR2 SNTAGT. The CDR3 totals 15 residues. CDR3 DNA sequence: TGTGCCAGCAGGGAGAGTGTAGGGTCCTACAATGAGCAGTTCTTC. As protein: CASRESVGSYNEQFF.

The sample holds many counts of this clone. The rearrangement joins TRBV5-6 to TRBJ2-7, with TRBD1 as a possible D gene (6 bases). Germline V CDR1 and CDR2: SGHDT, YYEEEE. The CDR3 has 16 amino acids. V was cut by 0 bases and J by 6 bases, with 19 bases left in between. The CDR3 DNA follows: TGTGCCAGCAGCTTGGGCAGGGGCTCTGTCTGGCTCGAGCAGTACTTC. Its translation: CASSLGRGSVWLEQYF.

This clone was seen repeatedly, ten times or more. The chain combines TRBV27 with TRBJ2-2; D may be TRBD1 (7 bases). The length of the CDR3 is 15 residues. Per the germline V gene, CDR1 is MNHEY and CDR2 is SMNVEV (reference sequence). With 3 bases removed from V and 7 bases from J, the gap between germline ends came to 15 bases. CDR3 in amino acids: CASSFGGGRVGELFF. The CDR3 coding sequence is TGTGCCAGCAGTTTTGGAGGGGGCCGGGTCGGGGAGCTGTTTTTT.

This clone has a count of ten or more. The chain joins TRBV28 to TRBJ2-7, with 14 bases identical to TRBD2. Germline CDR1 reads MDHEN; CDR2 reads SYDVKM. Losses at the gene ends were 4 bases for V and 3 bases for J; bases not matched to a gene: 8. This CDR3 has 17 amino acids. The CDR3: CASSSLGLAGGGYEQYF. CDR3 DNA sequence: TGTGCCAGCAGTTCACTAGGACTAGCGGGAGGTGGCTACGAGCAGTACTTC.

This clone was detected ten times or more. The rearrangement joins TRBV5-4 to TRBJ1-2, with D maybe TRBD1 (6 bases). Germline assignment: CDR1 SGHNT and CDR2 YYREEE (reference sequence). The CDR3 extends over 15 amino acids. V was shortened by 2 bases and J by 6 bases, with 17 bases between the two germline ends. As DNA, the CDR3 is TGTGCCAGCAGCTTTCCCCAGGGGCTCGATGATGGCTACACCTTC. Its protein product is CASSFPQGLDDGYTF.